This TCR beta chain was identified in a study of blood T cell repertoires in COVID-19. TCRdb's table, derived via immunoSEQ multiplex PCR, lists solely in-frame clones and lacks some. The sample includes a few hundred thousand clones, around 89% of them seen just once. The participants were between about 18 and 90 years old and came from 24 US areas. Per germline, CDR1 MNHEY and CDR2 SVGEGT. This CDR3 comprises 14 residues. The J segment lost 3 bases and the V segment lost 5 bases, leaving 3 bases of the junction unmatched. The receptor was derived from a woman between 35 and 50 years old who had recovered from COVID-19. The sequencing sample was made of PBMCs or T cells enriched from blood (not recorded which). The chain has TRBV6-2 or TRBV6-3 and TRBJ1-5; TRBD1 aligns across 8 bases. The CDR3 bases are TGTGCCAGCAGTACCCAGGGGGCCAATCAGCCCCAGCATTTT. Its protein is CASSTQGANQPQHF.